This T cell receptor (beta chain) is drawn from a study of OX40 agonist ivuxolimab in advanced cancers. This CDR3 spans 12 amino acids. Germline values: CDR1 GTSNPN, CDR2 SVGIG (reference sequence). V gave up 2 bases and J gave up 4 bases, with 8 bases separating them. Sequencing was performed with immunoSEQ multiplex PCR; in TCRdb, only in-frame clones are kept and a portion is missing. The table records roughly 60,000 clones, around 93% of them present only once. The sequencing here drew on CD4+ or CD8+ T cells sorted from blood, taken in a trial of the OX40 agonist ivuxolimab. The chain is built from TRBV30 and TRBJ1-2; D gene unclear. This receptor was identified in an adult with an advanced solid tumor such as melanoma, head and neck, liver or kidney cancer. CDR3 sequence: CAWSSNSYGYTF. In nucleotides, the CDR3 is TGTGCCTGGAGTTCAAACAGCTATGGCTACACCTTC. The variable domain in full, with the rest retrieved from reference TRBV30 and TRBJ1-2, is SQTIHQWPATLVQPVGSPLSLECTVEGTSNPNLYWYRQAAGRGLQLLFYSVGIGQISSEVPQNLSASRPQDRQFILSSKKLLLSDSGFYLCAWSSNSYGYTFGSGTRLTVV.